A single sample is the source of the 18 T cell receptor beta chains below, sequenced in a study of response to subunit inactivated influenza vaccine. TCRdb called the RT-PCR reads again in MiXCR, with one record for every CDR3 protein. The data contain 750,000 to 850,000 distinct CDR3 sequences, under 20% of them singletons. The sequencing used PBMCs from blood, collected roughly 5 days after vaccination. The receptors originated from a man aged 45-65 years who received an inactivated influenza vaccine.

This chain uses TRBV4-3 with TRBJ2-1, with D unresolved. CDR1 is LGHNA and CDR2 is YSLEER in the germline V gene. The CDR3 consists of 17 residues. V dropped 1 base and J dropped 0 bases, with 13 bases sitting between them. DNA of the CDR3: TGCGCCAGCAGCCAAGGGCCCCCGGGTAGCTCCTACAATGAGCAGTTCTTC. This translates into CASSQGPPGSSYNEQFF.

The chain joins TRBV20-1 to TRBJ2-7; D perhaps matches TRBD2 (6 bases). The CDR3 spans 12 residues. Per the germline V gene, CDR1 is DFQATT and CDR2 is SNEGSKA (reference sequence). The CDR3 region is CSVSGLSYEQYF. The CDR3, as DNA: TGCAGCGTATCGGGACTCTCCTACGAGCAGTACTTC.

To note about this clonotype: Germline is not matched at one junction end, which may reflect a read error. The chain combines TRBV6-5 with TRBJ2-7, with 7 bases identical to TRBD1. The CDR3 sequence is 15 residues long. Per germline, CDR1 MNHEY and CDR2 SVGAGI. The CDR3 DNA is TGTGCCAGCAGTGACTCGGGACAGTCTACCTACGAGCAGTACTTC. Its translation is CASSDSGQSTYEQYF.

The J gene is TRBJ1-4, the V gene TRBV20-1, with 9 bases lining up with TRBD1. With V trimmed by 2 bases and J by 2 bases, 6 bases remained unmatched. Germline-derived CDR1 and CDR2 are DFQATT and SNEGSKA (reference sequence). The CDR3 extends over 16 amino acids. The CDR3 bases are TGCAGTGCTAGAACCGGGACAGGGACTACTAATGAAAAACTGTTTTTT. Its protein product is CSARTGTGTTNEKLFF.

This rearrangement joins TRBV7-2 to TRBJ2-7, with 15 bases fitting TRBD2. J gave up 7 bases and V 4 bases, and 8 bases lay outside the gene matches. The CDR3 contains 16 residues. Per the germline V gene, CDR1 is SGHTA and CDR2 is FQGNSA. CDR3: CASSWTSGGGRGEQYF. CDR3 DNA sequence: TGTGCCAGCAGCTGGACTAGCGGGGGGGGACGGGGAGAGCAGTACTTC.

At least ten counts were recorded for this clonotype. The V gene is TRBV12-3 or TRBV12-4, the J gene TRBJ2-5, with 10 bases lining up with TRBD2. This CDR3 has 13 residues. J gave up 5 bases and V 7 bases, and 4 bases lay outside the gene matches. CDR3 nucleotides: TGTGCCAGCAACCTAGCGGGGGAGGAGACCCAGTACTTC. Translating gives CASNLAGEETQYF.

J is TRBJ2-7 and V is TRBV28, with D unclear. CDR3 length: 12 residues. Germline lookup yields CDR1 MDHEN and CDR2 SYDVKM. Trimming cost V 4 bases and J 4 bases, with 8 bases left between them. CDR3 residues: CASSYLRYEQYF. DNA for the CDR3: TGTGCCAGCAGTTATCTCCGTTACGAGCAGTACTTC.

The J gene is TRBJ1-1, the V gene TRBV20-1, with 7 bases aligning to TRBD1. The germline gives CDR1 DFQATT, CDR2 SNEGSKA (reference sequence). Trimming at V came to 6 bases and at J to 4 bases, leaving 8 bases not matched to a gene. This CDR3 contains 13 residues. The CDR3 region is CSAPGQVSTEAFF. CDR3 nucleotide sequence: TGCAGTGCCCCCGGACAGGTCAGCACTGAAGCTTTCTTT.

This chain connects TRBV12-3 or TRBV12-4 to TRBJ2-2; 8 positions agree with TRBD2. The CDR3 is 16 residues long. V lost 7 bases and J lost 2; bases outside the gene matches: 9. The chain's CDR3 is CASTQGTRPNTGELFF. In nucleotides, the CDR3 is TGTGCCAGCACCCAGGGGACTAGACCCAACACCGGGGAGCTGTTTTTT.

This clonotype has only a few counts. The chain has TRBV2 and TRBJ1-1; D is possibly TRBD1 (5 bases). The CDR3 has 14 amino acids. CDR1 and CDR2 from the germline V gene are SNHLY and FYNNEI. V dropped 7 bases and J dropped 4 bases, with 16 bases sitting between them. The CDR3 protein is CASIRSGRTTEAFF. In nucleotides, the CDR3 is TGTGCCAGCATCCGGTCGGGACGGACCACTGAAGCTTTCTTT.

This clonotype has more than one count but fewer than ten. The chain has TRBV5-1 and TRBJ2-7; perhaps D is TRBD1 or TRBD2 (5 bases each). CDR1 and CDR2 from the germline V gene are SGHRS and YFSETQ. The CDR3 is 15 residues long. The V and J ends lost 0 bases and 5 bases respectively, with 15 bases between them. For the CDR3, the DNA is TGCGCCAGCAGCTTGGCCGGCAGGGTTAGCGACGAGCAGTACTTC. It translates to CASSLAGRVSDEQYF.

A single count supports this clonotype. This sequence joins TRBV21-1 and TRBJ2-7; the table names TRBD2, a call not compared with the DNA. TRBV21-1 is classified as a pseudogene. This CDR3 is 12 amino acids long. CDR3 amino acids: CALKGTAYEQYF. In DNA form, the CDR3 reads TGTGCTTTGAAAGGGACTGCATACGAGCAGTACTTC.

The chain uses TRBV4-1 and TRBJ1-5, with TRBD1 identical over 7 bases. The germline V gene encodes CDR1 MGHRA and CDR2 YSYEKL. The CDR3 totals 13 residues. The J segment lost 9 bases and the V segment lost 0 bases, leaving 2 bases of the junction unmatched. The CDR3 DNA is TGCGCCAGCAGCCAAGAATACAGGGGGCCCCAGCATTTT. Translated: CASSQEYRGPQHF.

This clonotype has a handful of counts. This chain's CDR3 is CASSLQDSFYEQYF. The CDR3 region has the DNA TGTGCCAGCAGCTTACAGGACAGCTTCTACGAGCAGTACTTC. The chain is built from TRBV7-2 and TRBJ2-7; perhaps TRBD1 as D (6 bases). The germline gives CDR1 SGHTA, CDR2 FQGNSA. This CDR3 is 14 amino acids long. V was shortened by 2 bases and J by 3 bases, with 11 bases between the two germline ends. The full variable domain, rest sourced from reference TRBV7-2 and TRBJ2-7, is GAGVSQSPSNKVTEKGKDVELRCDPISGHTALYWYRQSLGQGLEFLIYFQGNSAPDKSGLPSDRFSAERTGGSVSTLTIQRTQQEDSAVYLCASSLQDSFYEQYFGPGTRLTVT.

The chain combines TRBV28 with TRBJ2-3, with D maybe TRBD1 (5 bases). CDR1 and CDR2 from the germline V gene are MDHEN and SYDVKM. The length of the CDR3 is 16 residues. Trimming removed 7 bases at V and 0 bases at J, with 17 bases between. The DNA for the CDR3 is TGTGCCAGCAATCCCGGGCCCAGGGCAAGCACAGATACGCAGTATTTT. Translation gives CASNPGPRASTDTQYF.

The chain uses TRBV7-2 and TRBJ2-4, with a weak D call TRBD1 (8 bases). The germline gives CDR1 SGHTA, CDR2 FQGNSA. Trimming removed 0 bases from V and 7 bases from J, with 22 bases in between. This CDR3 spans 18 amino acids. Here the CDR3 DNA reads TGTGCCAGCAGCTTAGCCCTCGGACAGGGAGGGGTTGCGAACATTCAGTACTTC. It translates to CASSLALGQGGVANIQYF.

The chain couples TRBV20-1 to TRBJ1-1; D remains unclear. The length of the CDR3 is 16 residues. CDR1 and CDR2 (germline): DFQATT, SNEGSKA (reference sequence). The V end lost 2 bases, the J end lost 1 base, and 17 bases lay between the germline ends. CDR3 DNA sequence: TGCAGTGCTAGACCCCGCACTACCACAAGGAACACTGAAGCTTTCTTT. Translation: CSARPRTTTRNTEAFF.

A few counts support this clonotype. V and J are TRBV7-2 and TRBJ1-4; D is undetermined. The CDR3 totals 14 residues. Looked up from germline, CDR1 is SGHTA and CDR2 is FQGNSA. V gave up 2 bases and J gave up 8 bases, with 12 bases separating them. The CDR3: CASSLTGIGEKLFF. For the CDR3, the DNA is TGTGCCAGCAGCTTAACCGGGATAGGGGAAAAACTGTTTTTT.